This paragraph reports one T cell receptor beta chain. Its antigen is currently unknown. The sequence runs out 3 residues before the end of the CDR3; the remainder is reconstructed from the germline J gene. The data are from a study of T cells in women clearing cervical HPV infection. As for the study in general: With HLA typing for only a few women, HLA confounding remains possible. Study-level points and caveats: Cases and controls were distinguished at AUC just under 0.85 by richness and V genes. TRBV6-7 abundance was lower in cases than controls (0.11% versus 0.16%). CIN3+ cases had significantly higher TCR richness than controls; evenness did not differ.

The assay was immunoSEQ multiplex PCR, and TCRdb's table has in-frame clones only and misses some. The sample table includes about 30,000 clones. Germline CDR1 LNHDA, CDR2 SQIVND (reference sequence). The CDR3 is 16 residues long. V was pared by 6 bases and J by 5 bases, with 8 bases of the junction left unmatched. This chain uses TRBV19 with TRBJ2-5; 14 bases fit TRBD2. Sequencing input: blood buffy coat. This clonotype was sampled from a woman aged 18 to 75 with a cervical HPV16 infection that either progressed to CIN3+ or cleared (not recorded which). CDR3 bases read: TGTGCCAGTAGCAGATTCGGGACTAGCGGGAGTGAGACC. Translating gives CASSRFGTSGSET. The whole CDR3 is CASSRFGTSGSETQYF.